One sample yielded the 27 T cell receptor beta chains listed below, sequenced in a study of CD4 T cell repertoires in COVID-19. Clones were sequenced by immunoSEQ multiplex PCR, and TCRdb holds only the in-frame ones, with some missing. This table has some 80,000 clones, 80% to 90% appearing once. The sequenced sample was CD4+ T cells from peripheral blood, obtained after recovery from COVID-19. The receptor set was obtained from a human donor who had COVID-19.

This sequence joins TRBV5-1 and TRBJ1-3; the D gene is possibly TRBD1 (6 bases). Germline CDR1 and CDR2: SGHRS and YFSETQ. CDR3 size: 15 residues. V was cut by 0 bases and J by 1 base, with 8 bases left in between. The CDR3: CASSLAQGSGNTIYF. Written as DNA, the CDR3 is TGCGCCAGCAGCTTGGCTCAGGGGTCTGGAAACACCATATATTTT.

The CDR3 DNA reads TGTGCCAGTTGGAACGGGGTGCCTGGAAACACCATATATTTT. This sequence encodes CASWNGVPGNTIYF. The V and J genes are TRBV28 and TRBJ1-3; D not certain. The germline V gene encodes CDR1 MDHEN and CDR2 SYDVKM. V dropped 9 bases and J dropped 2 bases, with 14 bases sitting between them. The CDR3 spans 14 residues.

The V and J genes are TRBV6-5 and TRBJ1-4, with D possibly being TRBD1 (6 bases). Germline V lookup: CDR1 MNHEY, CDR2 SVGAGI. Deletions cut 7 bases from V and 7 bases from J, with 13 bases between. CDR3 size: 13 residues. CDR3: CASKKQGFEKLFF. The CDR3 DNA sequence: TGTGCCAGCAAGAAACAGGGCTTTGAAAAACTGTTTTTT.

Only a few counts were recorded for this clone. This sequence joins TRBV6-5 and TRBJ2-5, with D maybe TRBD1 (5 bases). Germline V gives CDR1 MNHEY, CDR2 SVGAGI. V dropped 7 bases and J dropped 3 bases, with 18 bases sitting between them. The CDR3 has 15 amino acids. DNA of the CDR3: TGTGCCAGCACCCTCCCGCCAGGGTCAAAAGAGACCCAGTACTTC. It translates to CASTLPPGSKETQYF.

The gene calls are TRBV12-5 and TRBJ2-7; D gene ambiguous. The ends were cut back, 8 bases at V and 3 bases at J, with 11 bases in the middle. The CDR3 length is 12 residues. CDR1 and CDR2 (germline): LGHNT, FRNRAP. The CDR3 loop is CASSVEDYEQYF. The CDR3 DNA sequence: TGTGCTAGTTCAGTGGAAGACTACGAGCAGTACTTC. The full variable domain, completed using reference TRBV12-5 and TRBJ2-7, is DARVTQTPRHKVTEMGQEVTMRCQPILGHNTVFWYRQTMMQGLELLAYFRNRAPLDDSGMPKDRFSAEMPDATLATLKIQPSEPRDSAVYFCASSVEDYEQYFGPGTRLTVT.

J is TRBJ2-3 and V is TRBV30; D is unresolved. Germline V gives CDR1 GTSNPN, CDR2 SVGIG (reference sequence). Trimming stripped 0 bases from V and 0 bases from J, with 10 bases between. The CDR3 extends over 15 amino acids. Here the CDR3 reads CAWSVRQTSTDTQYF. CDR3 nucleotides: TGTGCCTGGAGTGTTCGTCAGACTAGCACAGATACGCAGTATTTT.

The chain uses TRBV7-2 and TRBJ1-5, with D tentatively TRBD1 (5 bases). Germline lookup yields CDR1 SGHTA and CDR2 FQGNSA. Trimming took 5 bases from V and 9 from J, leaving 11 bases between them. The CDR3 covers 12 residues. The CDR3 loop is CASSPGDLPQHF. In nucleotides, the CDR3 is TGTGCCAGCAGCCCCGGGGACTTGCCCCAGCATTTT.

The chain combines TRBV7-8 with TRBJ2-7, with 9 bases matching TRBD2. CDR1 is SGHVS, CDR2 FQNEAQ, per germline. Germline trimming cut 0 bases from V and 2 bases from J; bases unmatched to any gene: 8. The CDR3 totals 17 residues. The CDR3 sequence: CASSLAPRLADPYEQYF. The DNA of the CDR3 is TGTGCCAGCAGCTTAGCGCCTCGACTAGCGGATCCCTACGAGCAGTACTTC.

This clone was observed a handful of times. The chain combines TRBV4-1 with TRBJ2-3, with 7 bases identical to TRBD2. The J segment lost 0 bases and the V segment lost 1 base, leaving 16 bases of the junction unmatched. This CDR3 has 20 amino acids. CDR1 is MGHRA, CDR2 YSYEKL, per germline. The CDR3 coding sequence is TGCGCCAGCAGCCAAGTCGACGGGGGGATGGTATCAACTAGCACAGATACGCAGTATTTT. This codes for CASSQVDGGMVSTSTDTQYF.

The J gene is TRBJ1-5, the V gene TRBV28, with D perhaps TRBD1 (6 bases). V was cut by 5 bases and J by 2 bases, with 10 bases left in between. CDR3 length equals 14 residues. CDR1 and CDR2 (germline): MDHEN, SYDVKM. CDR3 bases: TGTGCCAGCAGTACAAACAGGGGCAATCAGCCCCAGCATTTT. Its translation is CASSTNRGNQPQHF.

V is TRBV19 and J is TRBJ2-5, with D tentatively TRBD2 (6 bases). Per the germline V gene, CDR1 is LNHDA and CDR2 is SQIVND (reference sequence). CDR3 length: 16 amino acids. Deletions cut 4 bases from V and 4 bases from J, with 19 bases between. CDR3 in amino acids: CASSTGQRTTRETQYF. DNA for the CDR3: TGTGCCAGTAGTACCGGGCAGAGGACTACAAGAGAGACCCAGTACTTC.

The V gene is TRBV6-5, the J gene TRBJ2-3, with a possible D match to TRBD2 (6 bases). Germline loops: CDR1 MNHEY, CDR2 SVGAGI. With 4 bases removed from V and 5 bases from J, the gap between germline ends came to 13 bases. The CDR3 length is 14 residues. As DNA, the CDR3 is TGTGCCAGCAGTTCCGCGGGGACGGGAGATACGCAGTATTTT. Encoded protein: CASSSAGTGDTQYF.

The chain combines TRBV18 with TRBJ1-1; tentative D call: TRBD1 (6 bases). Germline V gene data show CDR1 as KGHSH and CDR2 as LQKENI. The CDR3 contains 15 residues. V lost 6 bases and J lost 2, with 16 bases in between. This CDR3 is CASSGEGGVNTEAFF. The CDR3 nucleotides are TGTGCCAGCTCGGGGGAGGGGGGCGTCAACACTGAAGCTTTCTTT.

This clone was recorded a few times. The V gene is TRBV12-3 or TRBV12-4, the J gene TRBJ2-3; D possibly corresponds to TRBD2 (7 bases). V was clipped by 6 bases and J by 5 bases, with 12 bases between them. The CDR3 covers 13 residues. CDR3 in amino acids: CASSRGAEDTQYF. The CDR3 DNA is TGTGCCAGCAGCCGGGGGGCTGAAGATACGCAGTATTTT.

The chain links TRBV7-9 to TRBJ2-5; perhaps TRBD1 as D (6 bases). Per the germline V gene, CDR1 is SEHNR and CDR2 is FQNEAQ (reference sequence). Trimming left V 1 base short and J 5 bases short, with 11 bases between. CDR3 length: 14 residues. CDR3 nucleotides: TGTGCCAGCAGCTTAGAAGGGGGATGGGAGACCCAGTACTTC. Translation: CASSLEGGWETQYF.

The genes are TRBV6-5 and TRBJ2-3; 10 bases line up with TRBD2. V was pared by 4 bases and J by 5 bases, with 6 bases of the junction left unmatched. Germline V CDR1 and CDR2: MNHEY, SVGAGI. CDR3 size: 15 residues. CDR3 region: CASSLAGGAKDTQYF. The CDR3 nucleotides are TGTGCCAGCAGTTTAGCGGGGGGCGCAAAAGATACGCAGTATTTT.

The chain combines TRBV6-4 with TRBJ2-1, with 8 bases identical to TRBD2. The germline V gene has CDR1 MRHNA and CDR2 SNTAGT. The CDR3 length is 15 residues. The J segment lost 11 bases and the V segment lost 0 bases, leaving 9 bases of the junction unmatched. The CDR3 DNA reads as TGTGCCAGCAGTGACTCCCCGGGAGGGCCGGATAAGCAGTTCTTC. This gives the protein CASSDSPGGPDKQFF.

On this clone: Since no conserved phenylalanine or tryptophan closes the CDR3, a read error is the likely cause. The limits of the CDR3 on the DNA are not certain, so only TCRdb's listed CDR3 is given. V and J are TRBV5-1 and TRBJ1-2; TRBD1 is taken as the D call from the table, unchecked against the DNA. Counting both end residues, the CDR3 totals 13 amino acids. Germline V lookup: CDR1 SGHRS, CDR2 YFSETQ. The CDR3 sequence is CASSLAPGPESYL.

The V and J genes are TRBV14 and TRBJ2-5, with D perhaps matching TRBD2 (6 bases). Trimming removed 3 bases at V and 5 bases at J, with 19 bases between. Per germline, CDR1 SGHDN and CDR2 FVKESK. The CDR3 loop spans 16 amino acids. This CDR3 is CASSHGRPGVWETQYF. The CDR3 DNA reads TGTGCCAGCAGCCATGGTCGGCCGGGGGTGTGGGAGACCCAGTACTTC.

This clone is a singleton in its sample. V is TRBV19 and J is TRBJ1-2; 11 bases match TRBD1. The junction had 7 bases not matched to a gene; V was cut back by 5 bases and J by 8 bases. The CDR3 runs 14 residues. Germline lookup yields CDR1 LNHDA and CDR2 SQIVND (reference sequence). The CDR3 coding sequence is TGTGCCAGTAGTCCTCCGGGACAGGGGGAGGGCTACACCTTC. As protein: CASSPPGQGEGYTF.

This clone was observed a single time. CDR3 residues: CASTLGQGWSGELFF. DNA for the CDR3: TGTGCCAGCACCCTAGGACAGGGGTGGAGCGGGGAGCTGTTTTTT. V is TRBV7-2 and J is TRBJ2-2; 9 bases match TRBD1. Looked up from germline, CDR1 is SGHTA and CDR2 is FQGNSA. V was pared by 7 bases and J by 7 bases, with 10 bases of the junction left unmatched. CDR3 length: 15 amino acids.

CDR3 nucleotide sequence: TGCAGCGTTGATCTCCGTGGAGTGGAGACCCAGTACTTC. Amino acid sequence: CSVDLRGVETQYF. The V and J genes are TRBV29-1 and TRBJ2-5, with unresolved D. The CDR3 length is 13 residues. Trimming shortened V by 3 bases and J by 5 bases, and 13 bases separated the two germline ends. CDR1 SQVTM and CDR2 ANQGSEA come from the germline V gene.

The rearrangement links TRBV5-1 to TRBJ2-5; the D is unclear. Trimming pared 0 bases from V and 3 bases from J, leaving 9 bases between. The CDR3 length is 14 residues. Germline values: CDR1 SGHRS, CDR2 YFSETQ. DNA for the CDR3: TGCGCCAGCAGCTTGGGGTTAAGAGAAGAGACCCAGTACTTC. It translates to CASSLGLREETQYF. The full variable domain, rest sourced from reference TRBV5-1 and TRBJ2-5, is KAGVTQTPRYLIKTRGQQVTLSCSPISGHRSVSWYQQTPGQGLQFLFEYFSETQRNKGNFPGRFSGRQFSNSRSEMNVSTLELGDSALYLCASSLGLREETQYFGPGTRLLVL.

The chain uses TRBV3-1 (or the pseudogene TRBV3-2) and TRBJ1-1; 7 nucleotides agree with TRBD1. J was trimmed by 4 bases and V by 4 bases; bases with no gene match: 27. The CDR3 contains 21 residues. Germline CDR1 reads LGHDT; CDR2 reads YNNKEL (reference sequence). CDR3 in amino acids: CASSPRTNLWDRPADITEAFF. The CDR3 bases are TGTGCCAGCAGCCCCAGAACCAATCTGTGGGACAGACCCGCCGATATCACTGAAGCTTTCTTT.

The CDR3 here is CASSFRTGLPQETQYF. DNA for the CDR3: TGTGCCAGCAGCTTTCGGACAGGGTTACCTCAAGAGACCCAGTACTTC. V is TRBV5-4 and J is TRBJ2-5; 8 bases line up with TRBD1. Germline V gene lookup returns CDR1 SGHNT and CDR2 YYREEE (reference sequence). The V segment lost 2 bases and the J segment 2 bases; nucleotides outside the gene matches: 8. This CDR3 has 16 residues.

The rearrangement joins TRBV5-6 to TRBJ2-5, with D perhaps matching TRBD2 (6 bases). The V end lost 2 bases, the J end lost 3 bases, and 14 bases lay between the germline ends. The CDR3 is 15 amino acids. Looked up from germline, CDR1 is SGHDT and CDR2 is YYEEEE. DNA of the CDR3: TGTGCCAGCAGCTTAAGGACTACAAGTAAAGAGACCCAGTACTTC. It specifies CASSLRTTSKETQYF. Using reference TRBV5-6 and TRBJ2-5 for the parts outside the CDR3, the full variable domain is DAGVTQSPTHLIKTRGQQVTLRCSPKSGHDTVSWYQQALGQGPQFIFQYYEEEERQRGNFPDRFSGHQFPNYSSELNVNALLLGDSALYLCASSLRTTSKETQYFGPGTRLLVL.

The chain uses TRBV10-3 and TRBJ2-2, with TRBD2 identical over 14 bases. Germline assignment: CDR1 ENHRY and CDR2 SYGVKD. V lost 6 bases, J lost 5 bases, and 8 bases stayed unmatched. The CDR3 consists of 17 residues. For the CDR3, the DNA is TGTGCCATCAGCCGGACTAGCGGGAGGAGTGATACCGGGGAGCTGTTTTTT. It yields the protein CAISRTSGRSDTGELFF.